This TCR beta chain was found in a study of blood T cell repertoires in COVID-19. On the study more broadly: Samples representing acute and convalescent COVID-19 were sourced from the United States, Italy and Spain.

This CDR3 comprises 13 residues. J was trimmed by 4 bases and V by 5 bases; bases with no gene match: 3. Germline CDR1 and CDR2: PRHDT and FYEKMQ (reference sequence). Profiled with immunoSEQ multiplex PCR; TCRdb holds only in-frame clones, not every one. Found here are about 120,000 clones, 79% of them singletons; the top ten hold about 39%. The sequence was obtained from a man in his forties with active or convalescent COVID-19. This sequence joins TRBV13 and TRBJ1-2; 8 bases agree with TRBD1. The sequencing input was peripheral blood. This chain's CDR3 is CASSQGQGYGYTF. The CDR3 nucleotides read TGTGCCAGCAGCCAAGGACAGGGCTATGGCTACACCTTC.